Sequencing of this TCR beta chain was carried out in a study of blood T cell repertoires in COVID-19. As handled by the study authors: From reference gene primer amplification, estimates of nucleated cell counts were derived. TCRdb's table, derived via immunoSEQ multiplex PCR, lists solely in-frame clones and lacks some. D and trimming were read from the DNA, whereas the V and J calls and clone size are those reported in that table. Counted here are some 350,000 clones, roughly 84% occurring once; the ten biggest clones make up 2.5% to 3%. V was trimmed by 7 bases and J by 3 bases, leaving 12 bases between them. The CDR3 loop spans 13 amino acids. In germline, CDR1 is MNHEY, CDR2 SMNVEV (reference sequence).

The gene calls are TRBV27 and TRBJ1-2, with a tentative D call TRBD1 (5 bases). The TCR sequence derives from a woman aged 25-40 years who had recovered from COVID-19. The source material was PBMCs or T cells enriched from blood (not recorded which). The CDR3 nucleotides are TGTGCCAGCACCCCGGGGACTTACTATGGCTACACCTTC. This sequence encodes CASTPGTYYGYTF.